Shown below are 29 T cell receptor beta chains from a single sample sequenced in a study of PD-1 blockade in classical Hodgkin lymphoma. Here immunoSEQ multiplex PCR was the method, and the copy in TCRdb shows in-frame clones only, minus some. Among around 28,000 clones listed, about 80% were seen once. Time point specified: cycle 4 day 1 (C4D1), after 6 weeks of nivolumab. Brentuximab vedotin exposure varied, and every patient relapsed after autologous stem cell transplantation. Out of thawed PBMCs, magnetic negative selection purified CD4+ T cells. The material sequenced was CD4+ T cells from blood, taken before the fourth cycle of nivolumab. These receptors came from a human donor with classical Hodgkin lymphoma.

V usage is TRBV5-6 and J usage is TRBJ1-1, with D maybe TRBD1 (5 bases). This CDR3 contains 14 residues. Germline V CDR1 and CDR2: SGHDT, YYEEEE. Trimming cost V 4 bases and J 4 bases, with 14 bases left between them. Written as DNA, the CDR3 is TGTGCCAGCAGCCCGTACCGGGACGGCACTGAAGCTTTCTTT. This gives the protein CASSPYRDGTEAFF.

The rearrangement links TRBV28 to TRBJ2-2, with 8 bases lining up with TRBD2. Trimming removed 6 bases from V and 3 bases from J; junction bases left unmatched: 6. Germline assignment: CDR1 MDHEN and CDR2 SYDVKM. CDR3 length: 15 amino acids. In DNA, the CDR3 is TGTGCCAGCAGCACAGCGGGGGCTTACACCGGGGAGCTGTTTTTT. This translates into CASSTAGAYTGELFF. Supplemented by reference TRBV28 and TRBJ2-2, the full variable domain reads DVKVTQSSRYLVKRTGEKVFLECVQDMDHENMFWYRQDPGLGLRLIYFSYDVKMKEKGDIPEGYSVSREKKERFSLILESASTNQTSMYLCASSTAGAYTGELFFGEGSRLTVL.

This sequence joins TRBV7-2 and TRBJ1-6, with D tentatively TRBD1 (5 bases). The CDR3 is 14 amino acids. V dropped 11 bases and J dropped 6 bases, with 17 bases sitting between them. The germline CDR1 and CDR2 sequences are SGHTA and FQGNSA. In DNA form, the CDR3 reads TGTGCCGCTCGAGGGGACTGGATTAATTCACCCCTCCACTTT. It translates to CAARGDWINSPLHF.

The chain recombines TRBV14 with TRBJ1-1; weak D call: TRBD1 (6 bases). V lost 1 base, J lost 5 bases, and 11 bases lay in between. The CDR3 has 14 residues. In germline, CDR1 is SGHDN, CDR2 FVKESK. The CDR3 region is CASSQVRQVTEAFF. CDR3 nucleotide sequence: TGTGCCAGCAGCCAAGTGAGACAGGTGACTGAAGCTTTCTTT.

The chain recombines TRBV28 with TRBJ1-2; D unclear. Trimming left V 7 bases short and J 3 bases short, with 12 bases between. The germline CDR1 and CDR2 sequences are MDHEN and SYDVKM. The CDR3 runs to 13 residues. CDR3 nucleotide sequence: TGTGCCAGCACCCCAGAAGCAGACTATGGCTACACCTTC. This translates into CASTPEADYGYTF.

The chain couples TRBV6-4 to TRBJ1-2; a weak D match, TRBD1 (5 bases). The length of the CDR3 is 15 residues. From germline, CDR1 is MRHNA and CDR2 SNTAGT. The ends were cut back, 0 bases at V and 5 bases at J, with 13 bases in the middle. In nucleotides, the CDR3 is TGTGCCAGCAGTGACTCTTCCGGGACGGGGTATGGCTACACCTTC. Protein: CASSDSSGTGYGYTF.

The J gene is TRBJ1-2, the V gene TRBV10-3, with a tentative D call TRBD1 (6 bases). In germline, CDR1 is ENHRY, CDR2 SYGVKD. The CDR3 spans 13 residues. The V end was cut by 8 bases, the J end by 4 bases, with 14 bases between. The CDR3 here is CAIQQGGGYGYTF. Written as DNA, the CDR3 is TGTGCCATCCAACAGGGAGGAGGCTATGGCTACACCTTC.

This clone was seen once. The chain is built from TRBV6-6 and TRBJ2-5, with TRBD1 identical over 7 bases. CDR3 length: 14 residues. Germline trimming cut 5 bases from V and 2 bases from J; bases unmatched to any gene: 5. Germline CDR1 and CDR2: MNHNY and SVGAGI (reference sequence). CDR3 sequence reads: CASSTPDRQETQYF. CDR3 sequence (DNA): TGTGCCAGCAGTACACCGGACAGGCAAGAGACCCAGTACTTC.

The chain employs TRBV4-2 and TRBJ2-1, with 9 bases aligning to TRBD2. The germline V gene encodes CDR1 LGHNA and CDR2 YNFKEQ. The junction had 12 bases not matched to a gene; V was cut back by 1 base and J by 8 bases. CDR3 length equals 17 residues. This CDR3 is CASSQGIGGGADDEQFF. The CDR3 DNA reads TGTGCCAGCAGCCAAGGAATCGGCGGGGGGGCCGACGATGAGCAGTTCTTC.

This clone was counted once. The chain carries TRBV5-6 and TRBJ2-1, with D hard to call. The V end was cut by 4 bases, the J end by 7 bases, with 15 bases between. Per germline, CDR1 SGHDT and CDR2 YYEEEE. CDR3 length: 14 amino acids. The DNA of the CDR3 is TGTGCCAGCAGCACCCAACCCGACGGGAATGAGCAGTTCTTC. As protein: CASSTQPDGNEQFF.

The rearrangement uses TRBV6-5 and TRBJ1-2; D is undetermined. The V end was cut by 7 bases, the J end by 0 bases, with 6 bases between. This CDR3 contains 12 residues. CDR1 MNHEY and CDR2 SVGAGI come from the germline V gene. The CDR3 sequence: CASKPSNYGYTF. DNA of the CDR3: TGTGCCAGCAAACCCTCTAACTATGGCTACACCTTC.

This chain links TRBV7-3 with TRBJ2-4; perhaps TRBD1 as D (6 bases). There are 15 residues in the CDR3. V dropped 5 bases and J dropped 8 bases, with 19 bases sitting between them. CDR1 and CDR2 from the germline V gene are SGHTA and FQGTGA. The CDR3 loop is CASSAYPDSSYIQYF. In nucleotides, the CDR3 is TGTGCCAGCAGCGCATACCCGGACAGCTCTTACATTCAGTACTTC.

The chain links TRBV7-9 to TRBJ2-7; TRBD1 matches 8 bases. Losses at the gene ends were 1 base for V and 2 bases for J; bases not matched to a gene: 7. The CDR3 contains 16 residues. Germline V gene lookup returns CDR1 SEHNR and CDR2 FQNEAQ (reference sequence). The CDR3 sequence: CASSLGAGGFAYEQYF. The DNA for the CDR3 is TGTGCCAGCAGCTTAGGCGCAGGGGGCTTCGCCTACGAGCAGTACTTC.

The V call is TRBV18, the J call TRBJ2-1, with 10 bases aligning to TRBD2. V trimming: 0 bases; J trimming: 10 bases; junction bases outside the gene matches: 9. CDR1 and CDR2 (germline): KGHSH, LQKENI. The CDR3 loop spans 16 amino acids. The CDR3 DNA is TGTGCCAGCTCACCACCGAGCAGCGGGGGGGCTGGAGAGCAGTTCTTC. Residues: CASSPPSSGGAGEQFF.

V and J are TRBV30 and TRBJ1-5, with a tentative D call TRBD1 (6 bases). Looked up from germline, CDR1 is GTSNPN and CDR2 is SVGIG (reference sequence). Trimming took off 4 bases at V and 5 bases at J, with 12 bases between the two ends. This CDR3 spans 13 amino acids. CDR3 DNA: TGTGCCTGGACGGACAGCTGGGATCAGCCCCAGCATTTT. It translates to CAWTDSWDQPQHF. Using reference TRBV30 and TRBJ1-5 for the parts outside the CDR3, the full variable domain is SQTIHQWPATLVQPVGSPLSLECTVEGTSNPNLYWYRQAAGRGLQLLFYSVGIGQISSEVPQNLSASRPQDRQFILSSKKLLLSDSGFYLCAWTDSWDQPQHFGDGTRLSIL.

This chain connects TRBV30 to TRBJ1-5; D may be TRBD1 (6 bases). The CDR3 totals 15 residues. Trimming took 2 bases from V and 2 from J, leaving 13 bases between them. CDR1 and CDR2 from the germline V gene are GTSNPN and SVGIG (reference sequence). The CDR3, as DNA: TGTGCCTGGAGTCACAACAGGGATGGCAATCAGCCCCAGCATTTT. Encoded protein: CAWSHNRDGNQPQHF.

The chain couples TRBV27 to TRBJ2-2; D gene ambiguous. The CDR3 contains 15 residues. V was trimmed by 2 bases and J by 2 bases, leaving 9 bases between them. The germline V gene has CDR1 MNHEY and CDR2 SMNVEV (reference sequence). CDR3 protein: CASSLGQVNTGELFF. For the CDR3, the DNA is TGTGCCAGCAGTTTAGGTCAGGTCAACACCGGGGAGCTGTTTTTT.

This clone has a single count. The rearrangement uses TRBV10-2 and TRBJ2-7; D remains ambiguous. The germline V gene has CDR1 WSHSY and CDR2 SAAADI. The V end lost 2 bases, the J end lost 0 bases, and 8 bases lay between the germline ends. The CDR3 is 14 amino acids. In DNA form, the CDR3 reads TGCGCCAGCAGTGAGCGGGTTAGCTCCTACGAGCAGTACTTC. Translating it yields CASSERVSSYEQYF.

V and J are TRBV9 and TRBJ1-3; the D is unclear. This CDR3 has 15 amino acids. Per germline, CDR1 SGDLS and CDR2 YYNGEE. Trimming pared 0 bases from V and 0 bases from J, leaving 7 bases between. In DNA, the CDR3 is TGTGCCAGCAGCGTAGACCGGGACTCTGGAAACACCATATATTTT. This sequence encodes CASSVDRDSGNTIYF.

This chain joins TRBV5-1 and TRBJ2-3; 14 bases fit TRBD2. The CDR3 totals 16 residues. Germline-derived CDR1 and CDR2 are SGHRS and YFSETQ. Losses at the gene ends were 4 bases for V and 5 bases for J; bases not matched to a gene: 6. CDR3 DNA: TGCGCCAGCAGCCCGCGACTAGCGGGGGGGGAAGATACGCAGTATTTT. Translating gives CASSPRLAGGEDTQYF.

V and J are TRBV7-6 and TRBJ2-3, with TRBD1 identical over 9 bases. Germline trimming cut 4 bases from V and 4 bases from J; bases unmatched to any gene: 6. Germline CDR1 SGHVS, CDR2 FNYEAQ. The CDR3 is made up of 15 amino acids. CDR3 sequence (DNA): TGTGCCAGCAGCTCCAGGACAGGGGAATCAGATACGCAGTATTTT. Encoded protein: CASSSRTGESDTQYF.

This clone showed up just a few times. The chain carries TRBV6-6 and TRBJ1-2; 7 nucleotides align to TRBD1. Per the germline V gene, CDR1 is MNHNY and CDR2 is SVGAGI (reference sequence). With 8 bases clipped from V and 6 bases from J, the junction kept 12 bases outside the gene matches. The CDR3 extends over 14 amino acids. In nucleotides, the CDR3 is TGTGCCAGCGCTGAAGGGGGCCCCGAGGATGGCTACACCTTC. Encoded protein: CASAEGGPEDGYTF.

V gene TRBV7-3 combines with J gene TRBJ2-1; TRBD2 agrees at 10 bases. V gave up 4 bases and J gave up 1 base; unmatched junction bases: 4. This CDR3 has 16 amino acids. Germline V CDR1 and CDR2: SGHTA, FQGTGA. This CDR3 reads CASSWVAGGSYNEQFF. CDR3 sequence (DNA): TGTGCCAGCAGCTGGGTAGCGGGGGGATCCTACAATGAGCAGTTCTTC. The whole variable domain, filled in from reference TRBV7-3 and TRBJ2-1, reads GAGVSQTPSNKVTEKGKYVELRCDPISGHTALYWYRQSLGQGPEFLIYFQGTGAADDSGLPNDRFFAVRPEGSVSTLKIQRTERGDSAVYLCASSWVAGGSYNEQFFGPGTRLTVL.

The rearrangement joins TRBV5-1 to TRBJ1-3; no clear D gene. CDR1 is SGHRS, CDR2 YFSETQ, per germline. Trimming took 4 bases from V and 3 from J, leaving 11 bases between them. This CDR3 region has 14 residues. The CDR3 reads CASSPEGLGNTIYF. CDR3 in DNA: TGCGCCAGCAGCCCGGAAGGGCTTGGAAACACCATATATTTT. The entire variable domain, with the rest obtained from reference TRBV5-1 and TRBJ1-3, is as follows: KAGVTQTPRYLIKTRGQQVTLSCSPISGHRSVSWYQQTPGQGLQFLFEYFSETQRNKGNFPGRFSGRQFSNSRSEMNVSTLELGDSALYLCASSPEGLGNTIYFGEGSWLTVV.

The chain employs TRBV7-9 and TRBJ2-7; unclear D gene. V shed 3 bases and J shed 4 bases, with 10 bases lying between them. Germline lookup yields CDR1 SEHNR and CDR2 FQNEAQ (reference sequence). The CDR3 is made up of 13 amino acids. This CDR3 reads CASSFQIDYEQYF. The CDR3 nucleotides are TGTGCCAGCAGCTTCCAAATAGATTACGAGCAGTACTTC.

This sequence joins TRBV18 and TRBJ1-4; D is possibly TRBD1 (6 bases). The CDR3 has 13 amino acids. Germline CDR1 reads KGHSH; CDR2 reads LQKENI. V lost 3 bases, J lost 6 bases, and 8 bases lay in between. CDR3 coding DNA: TGTGCCAGCTCACCCAGACAGGATGAAAAACTGTTTTTT. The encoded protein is CASSPRQDEKLFF.

The CDR3 region has the DNA TGTGCCAGCAGTGACGCCCTAGCGGGGGACACAGATACGCAGTATTTT. This sequence encodes CASSDALAGDTDTQYF. The rearrangement uses TRBV6-4 and TRBJ2-3, with 10 bases aligning to TRBD2. Germline V CDR1 and CDR2: MRHNA, SNTAGT. The V segment lost 2 bases and the J segment 2 bases; nucleotides outside the gene matches: 4. CDR3 length: 16 amino acids.

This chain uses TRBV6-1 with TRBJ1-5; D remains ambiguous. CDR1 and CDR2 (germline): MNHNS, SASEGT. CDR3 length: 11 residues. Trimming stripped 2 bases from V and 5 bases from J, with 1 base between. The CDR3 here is CASSEHQPQHF. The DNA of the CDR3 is TGTGCCAGCAGTGAACATCAGCCCCAGCATTTT.

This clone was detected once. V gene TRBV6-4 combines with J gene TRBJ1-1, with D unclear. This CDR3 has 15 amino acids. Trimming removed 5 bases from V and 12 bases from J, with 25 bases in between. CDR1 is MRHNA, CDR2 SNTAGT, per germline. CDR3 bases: TGTGCCAGCAGTCTAACTAATACCCCTGGGGTCGTAACTTTCTTT. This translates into CASSLTNTPGVVTFF.